This T cell receptor (beta chain) was captured in a study of T cell repertoires in ileal Crohn's disease. Study-level background: From the surgical specimen's inflamed ileum, biopsies were taken as M0.

Overall study results and limits: Compared with CD4 T cells, sorted CD8 cells carried more expanded clones. Clonality above 26.8% at surgery always came with endoscopic recurrence.

This CDR3 comprises 14 residues. Trimming removed 2 bases at V and 2 bases at J, with 11 bases between. The germline gives CDR1 SGHNT, CDR2 YYREEE (reference sequence). By share, this clone ranks as hyperexpanded. The target antigen is unknown. Measured with immunoSEQ multiplex PCR; TCRdb has only the in-frame clones, and not every one. The data hold about 5,400 clones, with roughly 82% observed a single time. Time point given: inflamed ileum from the surgical specimen. Eligibility required adulthood, ileal or ileocolonic Crohn's disease and indicated ileocolonic resection. The chain uses TRBV5-4 and TRBJ2-7, with D possibly TRBD2 on 5 matching bases. The sample was ileal tissue. The TCR was taken from an adult with Crohn's disease. The CDR3 DNA follows: TGTGCCAGCAGCTTAGGAGGCCTGGCCTACGAGCAGTACTTC. Residues: CASSLGGLAYEQYF.